What follows are 30 T cell receptor beta chains derived from one specimen sequenced in a study of CD4+ T cells in melanoma (dated by TCRdb to the early 2020s). The library was built by means of the immunoSEQ multiplex PCR assay. Held by TCRdb, this immuneACCESS table contains in-frame sequences only and omits some clones. Under half of the omission traces to an unresolved V gene where checked; the cause of the rest is unknown. The sample contains 15,000 to 20,000 clones, 81% of them found a single time. The top ten hold approximately 5.4% of the sample. Sequencing was performed on cells from a culture (not recorded whether cultured in vitro). Source of these receptors: a human donor with melanoma.

V gene TRBV30 combines with J gene TRBJ1-6; D call uncertain. CDR1 is GTSNPN, CDR2 SVGIG, per germline (reference sequence). The CDR3 spans 17 residues. With 0 bases removed from V and 0 bases from J, the gap between germline ends came to 12 bases. DNA for the CDR3: TGTGCCTGGAGTGTACGAGGCCGGGGCTCCTATAATTCACCCCTCCACTTT. Protein product: CAWSVRGRGSYNSPLHF.

The chain recombines TRBV5-4 with TRBJ2-1, with D maybe TRBD1 (6 bases). CDR3 length: 17 residues. Looked up from germline, CDR1 is SGHNT and CDR2 is YYREEE (reference sequence). Between the trimmed V and J ends, which lost 4 bases and 4 bases, there was a span of 21 bases. The CDR3: CASSPERGSPRYNEQFF. The CDR3 coding sequence is TGTGCCAGCAGCCCGGAGAGGGGGAGCCCCCGATACAATGAGCAGTTCTTC.

This chain connects TRBV5-1 to TRBJ2-7; no clear D. V lost 0 bases and J lost 5, with 12 bases in between. Germline CDR1 SGHRS, CDR2 YFSETQ. The CDR3 spans 14 residues. This CDR3 reads CASSLVQFEDEQYF. The CDR3 DNA is TGCGCCAGCAGCTTGGTACAGTTTGAGGACGAGCAGTACTTC.

The gene calls are TRBV19 and TRBJ2-7; TRBD2 matches 8 bases. Germline V gives CDR1 LNHDA, CDR2 SQIVND (reference sequence). The junction had 6 bases not matched to a gene; V was cut back by 6 bases and J by 2 bases. The CDR3 is 14 residues long. The CDR3 sequence is CASSKRGPTYEQYF. The CDR3 bases are TGTGCCAGTAGCAAGCGGGGGCCGACCTACGAGCAGTACTTC. The full variable domain, in which reference TRBV19 and TRBJ2-7 provide the parts outside the CDR3, is DGGITQSPKYLFRKEGQNVTLSCEQNLNHDAMYWYRQDPGQGLRLIYYSQIVNDFQKGDIAEGYSVSREKKESFPLTVTSAQKNPTAFYLCASSKRGPTYEQYFGPGTRLTVT.

The chain joins TRBV6-4 to TRBJ1-2; D is unresolved. V shed 6 bases and J shed 6 bases, with 5 bases lying between them. This CDR3 is 10 amino acids long. The germline CDR1 and CDR2 sequences are MRHNA and SNTAGT. The CDR3 DNA reads TGTGCCAGCAGATTAGATGGCTACACCTTC. This gives the protein CASRLDGYTF.

This chain links TRBV5-4 with TRBJ2-5; D uncertain. V was shortened by 0 bases and J by 4 bases, with 10 bases between the two germline ends. Germline CDR1 and CDR2: SGHNT and YYREEE (reference sequence). The CDR3 consists of 14 residues. The CDR3 nucleotides are TGTGCCAGCAGCTTGGCCGGAGTGGGAGAGACCCAGTACTTC. Protein: CASSLAGVGETQYF.

The chain is built from TRBV6-1 and TRBJ1-6; the match to TRBD1 covers 7 bases. This CDR3 spans 15 amino acids. The trim removed 8 bases at V and 0 bases at J, leaving 4 bases unmatched. Germline CDR1 reads MNHNS; CDR2 reads SASEGT. Here the CDR3 reads CASGGQLSYNSPLHF. DNA of the CDR3: TGTGCCAGCGGGGGACAGCTCTCCTATAATTCACCCCTCCACTTT.

J is TRBJ2-3 and V is TRBV27; 7 bases are shared with TRBD2. V lost 3 bases, J lost 2 bases, and 5 bases stayed unmatched. CDR1 and CDR2 (germline): MNHEY, SMNVEV (reference sequence). The CDR3 has 15 amino acids. The CDR3, as DNA: TGTGCCAGCAGTTTCCGCGGGAGTGACACAGATACGCAGTATTTT. Translating gives CASSFRGSDTDTQYF.

This chain uses TRBV5-1 with TRBJ1-2; D ambiguous. Trimming cost V 0 bases and J 7 bases, with 10 bases left between them. Germline CDR1 reads SGHRS; CDR2 reads YFSETQ. This CDR3 is built from 13 residues. The CDR3 is CASSLEVGSGYTF. Written as DNA, the CDR3 is TGCGCCAGCAGCTTGGAGGTGGGCTCTGGCTACACCTTC. The full variable domain, in which reference TRBV5-1 and TRBJ1-2 provide the parts outside the CDR3, is KAGVTQTPRYLIKTRGQQVTLSCSPISGHRSVSWYQQTPGQGLQFLFEYFSETQRNKGNFPGRFSGRQFSNSRSEMNVSTLELGDSALYLCASSLEVGSGYTFGSGTRLTVV.

The chain uses TRBV4-1 and TRBJ2-3; D unresolved. The ends were cut back, 0 bases at V and 1 base at J, with 8 bases in the middle. The CDR3 totals 15 residues. Per germline, CDR1 MGHRA and CDR2 YSYEKL. CDR3 in amino acids: CASSQENTGTDTQYF. The CDR3 coding sequence is TGCGCCAGCAGCCAAGAAAATACCGGCACAGATACGCAGTATTTT.

There are a few counts of this clone. The J gene is TRBJ2-7, the V gene TRBV6-5, with no clear D. V lost 6 bases and J lost 4, with 16 bases in between. This CDR3 comprises 14 residues. Germline V gene lookup returns CDR1 MNHEY and CDR2 SVGAGI. CDR3 nucleotide sequence: TGTGCCAGCAGCCCGTCGCTATGGGGATACGAGCAGTACTTC. Amino acid sequence: CASSPSLWGYEQYF.

The chain couples TRBV5-4 to TRBJ2-5; no reliable D call. Trimming stripped 5 bases from V and 0 bases from J, with 8 bases between. The CDR3 contains 13 residues. Germline CDR1 and CDR2: SGHNT and YYREEE (reference sequence). The CDR3: CASSSEHQETQYF. The CDR3 DNA follows: TGTGCCAGCAGTTCCGAACACCAAGAGACCCAGTACTTC.

This sequence joins TRBV9 and TRBJ1-3; 11 bases match TRBD1. The CDR3 covers 16 residues. V shed 3 bases, J shed 2 bases, and the junction held 4 bases outside the gene matches. Germline-derived CDR1 and CDR2 are SGDLS and YYNGEE. The CDR3 DNA reads TGTGCCAGCAGCGGTGGACAGGGGGCAACTGGAAACACCATATATTTT. Its translation: CASSGGQGATGNTIYF.

The chain joins TRBV7-3 to TRBJ2-3; D possibly matches TRBD1 or TRBD2 (6 bases each). Germline V gene lookup returns CDR1 SGHTA and CDR2 FQGTGA. The CDR3 contains 15 residues. Trimming cost V 5 bases and J 6 bases, with 18 bases left between them. The CDR3 is CASSPGSRRGDTQYF. The CDR3 nucleotides are TGTGCCAGCAGCCCCGGCTCCCGGAGGGGGGATACGCAGTATTTT.

V usage is TRBV6-6 and J usage is TRBJ2-5; the D gene is possibly TRBD2 (7 bases). Germline V lookup: CDR1 MNHNY, CDR2 SVGAGI (reference sequence). V shed 8 bases and J shed 3 bases, with 16 bases lying between them. This CDR3 has 14 residues. The CDR3 DNA reads as TGTGCCAGCTCACCGGCGGGGGCCGAAGAGACCCAGTACTTC. This translates into CASSPAGAEETQYF.

This chain uses TRBV18 with TRBJ1-2; D unresolved. Germline V CDR1 and CDR2: KGHSH, LQKENI. V was clipped by 3 bases and J by 2 bases, with 13 bases between them. The CDR3 contains 15 residues. DNA for the CDR3: TGTGCCAGCTCACCTGTAGCGGACGTAAACTATGGCTACACCTTC. Its protein is CASSPVADVNYGYTF.

The CDR3 DNA is TGTGCCAGCCGCGAGAGCCCCCGGCAGGGCACAGATACGCAGTATTTT. It codes for CASRESPRQGTDTQYF. The gene calls are TRBV6-6 and TRBJ2-3; no firm D call. Germline CDR1 and CDR2: MNHNY and SVGAGI (reference sequence). The CDR3 totals 16 residues. V lost 8 bases, J lost 1 base, and 19 bases lay in between.

The chain employs TRBV19 and TRBJ1-1; TRBD1 matches 9 bases. Germline CDR1 LNHDA, CDR2 SQIVND (reference sequence). V lost 6 bases, J lost 5 bases, and 7 bases stayed unmatched. CDR3 size: 14 residues. CDR3: CASSSRGQGTEAFF. For the CDR3, the DNA is TGTGCCAGTAGCAGTAGGGGACAGGGAACTGAAGCTTTCTTT. Combining the CDR3 with reference TRBV19 and TRBJ1-1 gives the whole variable domain DGGITQSPKYLFRKEGQNVTLSCEQNLNHDAMYWYRQDPGQGLRLIYYSQIVNDFQKGDIAEGYSVSREKKESFPLTVTSAQKNPTAFYLCASSSRGQGTEAFFGQGTRLTVV.

The CDR3 reads CASSFLRGLNSPLHF. Here the CDR3 DNA reads TGTGCCAGCAGCTTCTTGAGGGGTCTTAATTCACCCCTCCACTTT. The chain uses TRBV7-2 and TRBJ1-6; TRBD1 is a possible D gene (5 bases). V was trimmed by 3 bases and J by 6 bases, leaving 12 bases between them. Germline CDR1 reads SGHTA; CDR2 reads FQGNSA. CDR3 size: 15 residues.

The J gene is TRBJ1-4, the V gene TRBV6-1; TRBD1 matches at 7 bases. The CDR3 sequence is 17 residues long. Germline V CDR1 and CDR2: MNHNS, SASEGT. V trimming: 2 bases; J trimming: 4 bases; junction bases outside the gene matches: 10. CDR3 sequence reads: CASSEPSWTGYNEKLFF. For the CDR3, the DNA is TGTGCCAGCAGTGAACCTAGTTGGACAGGTTATAATGAAAAACTGTTTTTT.

V is TRBV6-5 and J is TRBJ1-2; D remains ambiguous. The CDR3 totals 13 residues. The germline V and J ends were trimmed by 4 bases and 4 bases, with 10 bases remaining between them. From germline, CDR1 is MNHEY and CDR2 SVGAGI. This CDR3 reads CASSSNGRYGYTF. The CDR3 region has the DNA TGTGCCAGCAGTTCGAACGGCCGCTATGGCTACACCTTC.

The chain joins TRBV5-6 to TRBJ1-1; tentative D call: TRBD1 (5 bases). V was clipped by 1 base and J by 7 bases, with 14 bases between them. Germline loops: CDR1 SGHDT, CDR2 YYEEEE. The CDR3 is 14 residues long. The CDR3 region is CASSLRDASLEAFF. DNA of the CDR3: TGTGCCAGCAGCTTGCGGGACGCCTCACTTGAAGCTTTCTTT. The whole variable domain, remainder taken from reference TRBV5-6 and TRBJ1-1, is DAGVTQSPTHLIKTRGQQVTLRCSPKSGHDTVSWYQQALGQGPQFIFQYYEEEERQRGNFPDRFSGHQFPNYSSELNVNALLLGDSALYLCASSLRDASLEAFFGQGTRLTVV.

J is TRBJ2-5 and V is TRBV6-5, with 9 bases fitting TRBD2. Germline lookup yields CDR1 MNHEY and CDR2 SVGAGI. Trimming took 3 bases from V and 4 from J; bases not matched to a gene: 3. This CDR3 comprises 14 residues. As DNA, the CDR3 is TGTGCCAGCAGTTATGGGCGGGGGGGAGAGACCCAGTACTTC. Its protein is CASSYGRGGETQYF.

The chain uses TRBV27 and TRBJ2-7, with unresolved D. The CDR3 sequence is 15 residues long. Trimming pared 5 bases from V and 3 bases from J, leaving 17 bases between. Germline lookup yields CDR1 MNHEY and CDR2 SMNVEV (reference sequence). The CDR3 spells CASSPTLRTVYEQYF. CDR3 sequence (DNA): TGTGCCAGCAGTCCCACCCTTCGGACCGTCTACGAGCAGTACTTC.

The rearrangement joins TRBV18 to TRBJ2-5; 11 bases align to TRBD2. Germline CDR1 is KGHSH and CDR2 is LQKENI. This CDR3 spans 19 amino acids. The J segment lost 1 base and the V segment lost 4 bases, leaving 14 bases of the junction unmatched. The CDR3 is CASSRYSSTSGAVQETQYF. The CDR3, as DNA: TGTGCCAGCTCACGATACTCCTCGACTAGCGGGGCGGTCCAAGAGACCCAGTACTTC.

V usage is TRBV4-1 and J usage is TRBJ2-2, with TRBD2 identical over 7 bases. The germline gives CDR1 MGHRA, CDR2 YSYEKL. V trimming: 4 bases; J trimming: 5 bases; junction bases outside the gene matches: 7. The CDR3 has 15 amino acids. CDR3 coding DNA: TGCGCCAGCAGCCCAGGCAGCGGGGCGACCGGGGAGCTGTTTTTT. It specifies CASSPGSGATGELFF.

A single count supports this clone. The V gene is TRBV5-5, the J gene TRBJ2-7; 10 positions agree with TRBD1. The CDR3 runs to 14 residues. Trimming took 4 bases from V and 6 from J; bases not matched to a gene: 7. CDR1 is SGHKS, CDR2 YYEKEE, per germline (reference sequence). CDR3 nucleotide sequence: TGTGCCAGCAGCAGGACAGGGGGTACTGGCGAGCAGTACTTC. Translated, it gives CASSRTGGTGEQYF.

The V and J genes are TRBV5-1 and TRBJ2-7; no firm D call. V lost 4 bases to trimming and J lost 1 base, with 18 bases between them. Germline V gives CDR1 SGHRS, CDR2 YFSETQ. The CDR3 contains 16 residues. The CDR3 coding sequence is TGCGCCAGCAGCCTTTCCGGACCTTCAGATTCCTACGAGCAGTACTTC. It encodes CASSLSGPSDSYEQYF.

J is TRBJ1-1 and V is TRBV27, with a weak D call TRBD1 (5 bases). Germline V CDR1 and CDR2: MNHEY, SMNVEV (reference sequence). This CDR3 is built from 14 residues. The V gene lost 2 bases and the J gene lost 4 bases, with 11 bases spanning the gap. CDR3 sequence: CASSLGPQGTEAFF. DNA of the CDR3: TGTGCCAGCAGTTTAGGTCCCCAGGGCACTGAAGCTTTCTTT.

The chain links TRBV5-1 to TRBJ2-7; tentatively, D is TRBD1 (6 bases). V was cut by 5 bases and J by 7 bases, with 16 bases left in between. This CDR3 spans 13 amino acids. Per the germline V gene, CDR1 is SGHRS and CDR2 is YFSETQ. The CDR3 spells CASSLTGFGEQYF. As DNA, the CDR3 is TGCGCCAGCAGTCTGACAGGTTTCGGGGAGCAGTACTTC.